The TCR beta chain under discussion was sequenced for a study of T cells after yellow fever vaccination. TCRdb used MiXCR to reprocess the 5' RACE reads, holding one entry per CDR3 protein. Among some 420,000 distinct CDR3 sequences listed, under 20% were seen once. The table lists this clonotype with a few counts. Germline V gene lookup returns CDR1 LGHNA and CDR2 YSLEER. Trimming took off 0 bases at V and 2 bases at J, with 12 bases between the two ends. CDR3 length: 16 amino acids. This sample comprised PBMCs, obtained before the yellow fever booster vaccination. The TCR originated in a man aged 18 to 29 who received the YFV17D yellow fever vaccine. The V and J genes are TRBV4-3 and TRBJ2-3; no firm D call. This CDR3 reads CASSQDSGLSTDTQYF. Here the CDR3 DNA reads TGCGCCAGCAGCCAAGATTCAGGCCTTTCCACAGATACGCAGTATTTT.